The rows below give T cell receptor beta chains drawn from one sample of a study of high-grade serous ovarian cancer treatment subgroups. Sequencing was performed with immunoSEQ multiplex PCR; in TCRdb, only in-frame clones are kept and a portion is missing. Of around 170 clones listed, roughly 80% are singletons. The sample taken for sequencing was tumor tissue. The receptors come from a human donor with high-grade serous ovarian cancer. CDR3s include the opening cysteine and the closing phenylalanine or tryptophan. The order of the fields is J gene, clone size, D gene, V gene, CDR3 protein, CDR3 DNA. A D gene is named only where the DNA matches it firmly. The listing skips clone size in some rows; elsewhere it reads once, few, many or a size class.

>TRBJ2-2|few|-|TRBV29-1
CSGLSAGELFF
TGCAGCGGATTGAGTGCCGGGGAGCTGTTTTTT
>TRBJ2-2|-|-|TRBV18
CASAGGAATGELFF
TGTGCCAGCGCCGGAGGGGCCGCCACCGGGGAGCTGTTTTTT
>TRBJ2-4|-|-|TRBV5-5
CASSLTLGDIQYF
TGTGCCAGCAGCTTGACACTGGGGGACATTCAGTACTTC
>TRBJ1-1|-|TRBD1|TRBV9
CASSVGLQGPNTEAFF
TGTGCCAGCAGCGTAGGGCTACAGGGGCCGAACACTGAAGCTTTCTTT
>TRBJ1-2|once|-|TRBV6-1
CASSESQRHGYTF
TGTGCCAGCAGCGAGTCACAGCGGCATGGCTACACCTTC
>TRBJ2-1|-|-|TRBV5-1
CASSSGTLFNEQFF
TGCGCCAGCAGCTCTGGGACATTATTCAATGAGCAGTTCTTC
>TRBJ2-1|-|TRBD2|TRBV5-1
CASSPGTSGVYNEQFF
TGCGCCAGCTCCCCCGGGACTAGCGGGGTATACAATGAGCAGTTCTTC
>TRBJ2-5|-|TRBD2|TRBV7-8
CASSLGIAGHQETQYF
TGTGCCAGCAGCTTAGGGATAGCGGGGCACCAAGAGACCCAGTACTTC
>TRBJ1-3|-|TRBD1|TRBV19
CASSLGQGRTGNTIYF
TGTGCCAGTAGTCTCGGACAGGGACGAACCGGAAACACCATATATTTT
>TRBJ1-1|-|TRBD1|TRBV25-1
CASSEYNLGQGRTEAFF
TGTGCCAGCAGTGAATACAACCTCGGACAGGGGCGCACTGAAGCTTTCTTT
>TRBJ2-3|-|-|TRBV4-3
CASSQEDGGRDTDTQYF
TGCGCCAGCAGCCAAGAAGACGGGGGGCGGGACACAGATACGCAGTATTTT
>TRBJ2-3|-|TRBD2|TRBV9
CASSLRGGVTDTQYF
TGTGCCAGCAGCCTACGGGGGGGGGTCACAGATACGCAGTATTTT
>TRBJ1-6|hyperexpanded|-|TRBV5-4
CASSLVGENSPLHF
TGTGCCAGCAGCTTGGTGGGGGAGAATTCACCCCTCCACTTT
>TRBJ2-1|-|-|TRBV20-1
CSASYITEQFF
TGCAGTGCTAGTTACATCACTGAGCAGTTCTTC
>TRBJ2-7|-|TRBD2|TRBV4-1
CASSQGLAGGLHEQYF
TGCGCCAGCAGCCAAGGACTAGCGGGGGGGCTGCACGAGCAGTACTTC
>TRBJ1-6|-|-|TRBV9
CASSVGERDSPLHF
TGTGCCAGCAGCGTAGGAGAGAGAGATTCACCCCTCCACTTT
>TRBJ2-7|-|-|TRBV4-3
CASSQEWGGGSYEQYF
TGCGCCAGCAGCCAAGAGTGGGGTGGAGGGTCCTACGAGCAGTACTTC
>TRBJ1-2|once|-|TRBV11-2
CASSLGPGTNYGYTF
TGTGCCAGCAGCTTAGGTCCAGGTACTAACTATGGCTACACCTTC
>TRBJ2-1|once|TRBD2|TRBV11-2
CASSSYGLANEQFF
TGTGCCAGCAGCTCCTATGGACTAGCGAATGAGCAGTTCTTC
>TRBJ2-3|-|-|TRBV10-3
CAISEGGPDTQYF
TGTGCCATCAGTGAGGGAGGCCCAGATACGCAGTATTTT
>TRBJ2-7|few|TRBD1|TRBV5-1
CASSLVLGQGISSYEQYF
TGCGCCAGCAGCTTGGTTTTGGGACAGGGTATAAGCTCCTACGAGCAGTACTTC
>TRBJ2-3|-|-|TRBV30
CAWAGQTGDTQYF
TGTGCCTGGGCCGGGCAAACAGGTGATACGCAGTATTTT
>TRBJ1-3|-|-|TRBV5-6
CASSQGNAGNTIYF
TGTGCCAGCAGCCAGGGGAATGCTGGAAACACCATATATTTT
>TRBJ1-2|-|-|TRBV7-5
CASSYDSNYGYTF
TGTGCCAGCAGCTACGACAGTAACTATGGCTACACCTTC
>TRBJ2-7|few|-|TRBV30
CAWSVVGDRPYF
TGTGCCTGGAGTGTAGTGGGGGACCGCCCGTACTTC
>TRBJ1-4|-|-|TRBV5-6
CASSFEGEGEKLFF
TGTGCCAGCAGCTTCGAGGGGGAAGGAGAAAAACTGTTTTTT